The source of this T cell receptor (beta chain) is a study of beta chain features in type 1 diabetes. V gave up 3 bases and J gave up 4 bases; unmatched junction bases: 8. The CDR3 is 16 amino acids. The V gene's germline CDR1 is SGDLS and CDR2 YYNGEE. Every isolated RNA sample was fully reverse transcribed, so sequencing captured expressed TCRB transcripts. Here immunoSEQ multiplex PCR was the method, and the copy in TCRdb shows in-frame clones only, minus some. The table shows 330,000 or so clones, with roughly a fifth occurring only once. This clone occurred a few times. The receptor was isolated from a young woman in good health. This chain links TRBV9 with TRBJ2-1; 9 nucleotides line up with TRBD2. Sequencing input: naive CD4+ T cells from blood. CDR3 nucleotide sequence: TGTGCCAGCAGCGGGGTCGGTAGCGGGGGATACAATGAGCAGTTCTTC. Its protein product is CASSGVGSGGYNEQFF.